This note documents a single TCR beta chain sequence. This sample is part of a study of identical twins. V was pared by 4 bases and J by 4 bases, with 11 bases of the junction left unmatched. The length of the CDR3 is 17 residues. Germline-derived CDR1 and CDR2 are MNHEY and SVGAGI. TCRdb passed the 5' RACE reads through MiXCR, listing each CDR3 protein once. The data contain some 690,000 distinct CDR3 sequences, 21% of them singletons. This same sample was also part of a study on T cells expressing NK-cell markers. As that report states: Sorted T-cell subsets CD3+CD56+NKG2C+, CD3+CD56+NKG2C- and CD3+CD56-NKG2C+ were TCR beta-sequenced. Seven of the eight sequenced donors were HCMV-seropositive; one was seronegative.

The sample taken for sequencing was PBMCs. This receptor was obtained from a woman aged 18 to 35 in good health. This sequence joins TRBV6-5 and TRBJ2-7; 12 nucleotides match TRBD1. CDR3 nucleotide sequence: TGTGCCAGCAGTTCCCCAATCCCGGGACAGGGGGCTTACGAGCAGTACTTC. It translates to CASSSPIPGQGAYEQYF.